One and the same sample provided the 25 T cell receptor beta chains below, sequenced in a study of CD8 T cells in ankylosing spondylitis. Findings and limits, study-wide: Among TCR beta sequences, a motif of under 10 highly homologous variants appeared characteristic of ankylosing spondylitis blood.

Their target antigens are unknown. Using its own MiXCR run on the 5' RACE reads, TCRdb lists one record per CDR3 protein. The data hold over 600,000 distinct CDR3 sequences, with around 19% observed a single time. Input material: blood, either unsorted or a sorted T cell fraction (not recorded which). The source is a male donor with ankylosing spondylitis.

The genes are TRBV28 and TRBJ2-2; the match to TRBD2 covers 7 bases. The germline V gene encodes CDR1 MDHEN and CDR2 SYDVKM. The V segment lost 8 bases and the J segment 4 bases; nucleotides outside the gene matches: 7. There are 14 residues in the CDR3. The CDR3 protein is CASSAGGSTGELFF. The CDR3 DNA reads TGTGCCAGCTCCGCTGGCGGGAGCACCGGGGAGCTGTTTTTT.

V is TRBV12-3 or TRBV12-4 and J is TRBJ1-5; D is unresolved. The CDR3 contains 15 residues. V gave up 6 bases and J gave up 1 base, with 13 bases separating them. Written as DNA, the CDR3 is TGTGCCAGCAGCAACCCTGGGTGGAGCAATCAGCCCCAGCATTTT. Its protein product is CASSNPGWSNQPQHF.

This chain uses TRBV4-1 with TRBJ2-3, with D possibly matching TRBD1 (5 bases). Germline CDR1 reads MGHRA; CDR2 reads YSYEKL. The CDR3 loop spans 17 amino acids. V was trimmed by 2 bases and J by 5 bases, leaving 20 bases between them. The CDR3 protein is CASSQWSVLGVGDTQYF. As DNA, the CDR3 is TGCGCCAGCAGCCAATGGTCAGTTCTAGGGGTAGGAGATACGCAGTATTTT.

There are a few counts of this clonotype. The chain carries TRBV18 and TRBJ2-1; 8 bases agree with TRBD2. The germline V gene encodes CDR1 KGHSH and CDR2 LQKENI. V shed 4 bases and J 9 bases; nucleotides not matched to a gene: 11. The CDR3 sequence is 15 residues long. CDR3 sequence reads: CASSQTGGPLGEQFF. The CDR3 DNA reads TGTGCCAGCTCACAAACGGGGGGGCCCTTGGGTGAGCAGTTCTTC.

This chain joins TRBV30 and TRBJ1-2; D might be TRBD1 (5 bases). The CDR3 is 12 residues long. Trimming pared 6 bases from V and 5 bases from J, leaving 13 bases between. In germline, CDR1 is GTSNPN, CDR2 SVGIG (reference sequence). The CDR3 is CACSGTEYGYTF. The CDR3 DNA sequence: TGTGCCTGCTCCGGGACGGAGTATGGCTACACCTTC.

The chain is built from TRBV4-1 and TRBJ1-5, with a weak D call TRBD1 (5 bases). The germline V and J ends were trimmed by 0 bases and 3 bases, with 9 bases remaining between them. Germline CDR1 MGHRA, CDR2 YSYEKL. This CDR3 region has 15 residues. As DNA, the CDR3 is TGCGCCAGCAGCCAAGAAACAGGCTTCAATCAGCCCCAGCATTTT. As protein: CASSQETGFNQPQHF.

In this sample, this clonotype turned up a few times. The chain uses TRBV7-8 and TRBJ2-7; D call uncertain. This CDR3 spans 15 amino acids. V gave up 1 base and J gave up 4 bases, with 14 bases separating them. Germline V gene sequence: CDR1 SGHVS, CDR2 FQNEAQ. The CDR3 region has the DNA TGTGCCAGCAGCTTAGACGCCAGTTGGATTTACGAGCAGTACTTC. This translates into CASSLDASWIYEQYF.

V and J are TRBV5-1 and TRBJ2-7, with 8 positions matching TRBD1. Trimming cost V 3 bases and J 6 bases; bases outside gene matches: 5. CDR1 SGHRS and CDR2 YFSETQ come from the germline V gene. The CDR3 sequence is 13 residues long. The CDR3 protein is CASSYGRGLEQYF. Written as DNA, the CDR3 is TGCGCCAGCAGCTACGGCAGGGGGCTCGAGCAGTACTTC. The entire variable domain, with the rest obtained from reference TRBV5-1 and TRBJ2-7, is as follows: KAGVTQTPRYLIKTRGQQVTLSCSPISGHRSVSWYQQTPGQGLQFLFEYFSETQRNKGNFPGRFSGRQFSNSRSEMNVSTLELGDSALYLCASSYGRGLEQYFGPGTRLTVT.

The V call is TRBV28, the J call TRBJ1-1; D gene unclear. Deletions cut 5 bases from V and 8 bases from J, with 18 bases between. The CDR3 is 14 residues long. Germline CDR1 and CDR2: MDHEN and SYDVKM. CDR3 amino acids: CASSPDMVLGEAFF. CDR3 nucleotides: TGTGCCAGCAGTCCCGACATGGTTTTGGGCGAAGCTTTCTTT.

This chain uses TRBV6-2 or TRBV6-3 with TRBJ2-3; 8 bases align to TRBD2. The V and J ends lost 0 bases and 0 bases, in that order; junction bases with no gene match: 5. CDR1 and CDR2 (germline): MNHEY, SVGEGT. This CDR3 comprises 17 residues. The CDR3 region is CASSYSLSGDSTDTQYF. The CDR3 nucleotides read TGTGCCAGCAGTTACTCGCTTAGCGGGGACAGCACAGATACGCAGTATTTT.

This clonotype was detected only a few times. The chain uses TRBV16 and TRBJ1-5, with D tentatively TRBD1 (5 bases). V dropped 2 bases and J dropped 7 bases, with 15 bases sitting between them. Germline assignment: CDR1 KGHSY and CDR2 FQNENV. This CDR3 spans 15 amino acids. The chain's CDR3 is CASSQMGGEEQPQHF. The CDR3, as DNA: TGTGCCAGCAGCCAAATGGGAGGGGAGGAGCAGCCCCAGCATTTT.

The chain combines TRBV15 with TRBJ2-6, with a weak D call TRBD1 (6 bases). The CDR3 has 18 amino acids. The V gene's germline CDR1 is LNHNV and CDR2 YYDKDF (reference sequence). V was shortened by 0 bases and J by 4 bases, with 16 bases between the two germline ends. The CDR3 reads CATSRDLPTGPGANVLTF. For the CDR3, the DNA is TGTGCCACCAGCAGAGATTTGCCAACAGGGCCGGGGGCCAACGTCCTGACTTTC. Together with reference TRBV15 and TRBJ2-6, the CDR3 gives the full variable domain: DAMVIQNPRYQVTQFGKPVTLSCSQTLNHNVMYWYQQKSSQAPKLLFHYYDKDFNNEADTPDNFQSRRPNTSFCFLDIRSPGLGDTAMYLCATSRDLPTGPGANVLTFGAGSRLTVL.

This clonotype was seen a few times. The V and J genes are TRBV4-1 and TRBJ1-4; 12 nucleotides line up with TRBD1. Germline trimming cut 6 bases from V and 2 bases from J; bases unmatched to any gene: 4. The CDR3 extends over 16 amino acids. Germline assignment: CDR1 MGHRA and CDR2 YSYEKL. The CDR3 DNA is TGCGCCAGCAGTGGGACAGGGGGCGTCACTAATGAAAAACTGTTTTTT. Translating it yields CASSGTGGVTNEKLFF.

This clonotype was detected a few times. The chain recombines TRBV6-1 with TRBJ2-3, with 11 bases aligning to TRBD2. The V gene's germline CDR1 is MNHNS and CDR2 SASEGT. V trimming: 3 bases; J trimming: 1 base; junction bases outside the gene matches: 3. The CDR3 is 16 amino acids. The CDR3 nucleotides read TGTGCCAGCAGTGATTCACTAGCGGGAGGCACAGATACGCAGTATTTT. It codes for CASSDSLAGGTDTQYF.

This clonotype was detected only a few times. The rearrangement links TRBV20-1 to TRBJ2-3; 9 bases line up with TRBD2. The germline CDR1 and CDR2 sequences are DFQATT and SNEGSKA (reference sequence). V shed 3 bases, J shed 3 bases, and the junction held 7 bases outside the gene matches. The CDR3 is made up of 15 amino acids. The CDR3 sequence: CSASTYLAGTDTQYF. CDR3 in DNA: TGCAGTGCTAGCACCTACCTAGCGGGGACAGATACGCAGTATTTT.

The rearrangement joins TRBV4-2 to TRBJ1-2; 7 nucleotides agree with TRBD1. Per the germline V gene, CDR1 is LGHNA and CDR2 is YNFKEQ. V gave up 4 bases and J gave up 7 bases; unmatched junction bases: 12. CDR3 length: 15 amino acids. In DNA, the CDR3 is TGTGCCAGCAGCCCAGGGGGGCTCTTCGCGGGTGGCTACACCTTC. Its translation: CASSPGGLFAGGYTF.

This clonotype was observed many times. One end of the junction is discordant with germline, which a read error may explain. The chain recombines TRBV5-1 with TRBJ2-1; 8 bases are shared with TRBD2. The CDR3 spans 15 residues. Germline CDR1 and CDR2: SGHRS and YFSETQ. The CDR3 bases are TGTGCCAGCAGCCTCACAAGCGGGAGCTACAATGAGCAGTTCTTC. This sequence encodes CASSLTSGSYNEQFF.

This clonotype was seen at least ten times. This sequence joins TRBV24-1 and TRBJ1-5; TRBD1 aligns across 7 bases. The V gene end was trimmed by 4 bases and the J gene end by 4 bases; junction bases not matched to a gene: 3. CDR1 and CDR2 from the germline V gene are KGHDR and SFDVKD. The CDR3 runs to 14 residues. The DNA for the CDR3 is TGTGCCACCAGTGAGACAGGGATGAATCAGCCCCAGCATTTT. Translated, it gives CATSETGMNQPQHF.

This clonotype was observed a handful of times. This chain links TRBV20-1 with TRBJ1-5; no clear D gene. CDR1 and CDR2 from the germline V gene are DFQATT and SNEGSKA (reference sequence). The ends were cut back, 1 base at V and 2 bases at J, with 15 bases in the middle. This CDR3 region has 16 residues. The CDR3 is CSARGGVIGRNQPQHF. CDR3 bases: TGCAGTGCTAGAGGGGGAGTCATCGGGCGCAATCAGCCCCAGCATTTT.

V is TRBV20-1 and J is TRBJ1-3; maybe TRBD1 (5 bases). Trimming removed 5 bases at V and 4 bases at J, with 9 bases between. Germline-derived CDR1 and CDR2 are DFQATT and SNEGSKA (reference sequence). This CDR3 spans 12 amino acids. The CDR3: CSAAGFGNTIYF. The DNA of the CDR3 is TGCAGTGCTGCAGGGTTCGGAAACACCATATATTTT.

In this sample, this clonotype turned up a few times. In DNA form, the CDR3 reads TGCGCCAGCAGCTTGGGGGTCAGGGTGAACACTGAAGCTTTCTTT. It encodes CASSLGVRVNTEAFF. This chain connects TRBV5-1 to TRBJ1-1, with D tentatively TRBD1 (5 bases). This CDR3 has 15 residues. V was shortened by 0 bases and J by 0 bases, with 9 bases between the two germline ends. Per germline, CDR1 SGHRS and CDR2 YFSETQ. The whole variable domain, remainder taken from reference TRBV5-1 and TRBJ1-1, is KAGVTQTPRYLIKTRGQQVTLSCSPISGHRSVSWYQQTPGQGLQFLFEYFSETQRNKGNFPGRFSGRQFSNSRSEMNVSTLELGDSALYLCASSLGVRVNTEAFFGQGTRLTVV.

This chain links TRBV14 with TRBJ2-1, with 7 bases identical to TRBD1. The CDR3 is 18 residues long. Trimming cost V 3 bases and J 2 bases; bases outside gene matches: 13. Germline V gene lookup returns CDR1 SGHDN and CDR2 FVKESK. The DNA for the CDR3 is TGTGCCAGCAGCCAGGGCAAGCCACAGGGGACCCCCTACAATGAGCAGTTCTTC. Protein product: CASSQGKPQGTPYNEQFF.

The chain joins TRBV5-6 to TRBJ2-6, with a weak D call TRBD1 (5 bases). The CDR3 has 17 amino acids. Trimming stripped 4 bases from V and 0 bases from J, with 14 bases between. Germline CDR1 and CDR2: SGHDT and YYEEEE. The CDR3 sequence is CASSRTPSPSGANVLTF. CDR3 nucleotides: TGTGCCAGCAGCAGGACACCTTCCCCCTCTGGGGCCAACGTCCTGACTTTC.

The CDR3 DNA is TGTGCCAGCAGGCGGGGACTAGCGGATTCCTACAATGAGCAGTTCTTC. This gives the protein CASRRGLADSYNEQFF. This chain joins TRBV7-9 and TRBJ2-1; 11 nucleotides agree with TRBD2. Germline V gene data show CDR1 as SEHNR and CDR2 as FQNEAQ (reference sequence). There are 16 residues in the CDR3. V gave up 6 bases and J gave up 1 base; unmatched junction bases: 5.

This clonotype appeared a few times. The V and J genes are TRBV4-1 and TRBJ2-3; the match to TRBD1 covers 10 bases. With V trimmed by 5 bases and J by 2 bases, 7 bases remained unmatched. Germline CDR1 and CDR2: MGHRA and YSYEKL. The CDR3 loop spans 16 amino acids. The CDR3: CASSNPGQGVTDTQYF. The CDR3 nucleotides read TGCGCCAGCAGCAACCCCGGACAGGGGGTCACAGATACGCAGTATTTT.